What follows describes a single T cell receptor (beta chain). The antigen remains unidentified. This sample's time point: week 47, end of study. Each dose delivered 300 ug of mutant IDH1 20-mer peptide subcutaneously with imiquimod. Across weeks 1, 3, 5, 7, 11, 15, 19 and 23, patients received a vaccination each time, eight in all. New WHO grade 3 or 4 astrocytomas that were IDH1-mutant and ATRX-lost occurred in the donors. CDR3 length: 14 amino acids. V shed 7 bases and J 5 bases; nucleotides not matched to a gene: 8. Germline lookup yields CDR1 MNHEY and CDR2 SVGAGI. Produced via immunoSEQ multiplex PCR; TCRdb's table is partial and in-frame only. The data show 50,000 or so clones, roughly 80% seen once. The data stem from a study of a mutant IDH1 vaccine in newly diagnosed glioma. Findings and limits, study-wide: Seemingly, top peripheral T cell clonotype changes bore no relation to pseudoprogression.

The receptor's source is a woman aged 25 to 39 with glioma. Some clones in this sample may be carry-over from other donors' samples. V and J are TRBV6-5 and TRBJ2-3; 8 positions agree with TRBD2. The material was PBMCs, obtained from a glioma patient whose treatment included an IDH1 peptide vaccine. CDR3: CASTPGGPRDTQYF. The CDR3 DNA follows: TGTGCCAGCACCCCGGGAGGGCCGAGAGATACGCAGTATTTT.